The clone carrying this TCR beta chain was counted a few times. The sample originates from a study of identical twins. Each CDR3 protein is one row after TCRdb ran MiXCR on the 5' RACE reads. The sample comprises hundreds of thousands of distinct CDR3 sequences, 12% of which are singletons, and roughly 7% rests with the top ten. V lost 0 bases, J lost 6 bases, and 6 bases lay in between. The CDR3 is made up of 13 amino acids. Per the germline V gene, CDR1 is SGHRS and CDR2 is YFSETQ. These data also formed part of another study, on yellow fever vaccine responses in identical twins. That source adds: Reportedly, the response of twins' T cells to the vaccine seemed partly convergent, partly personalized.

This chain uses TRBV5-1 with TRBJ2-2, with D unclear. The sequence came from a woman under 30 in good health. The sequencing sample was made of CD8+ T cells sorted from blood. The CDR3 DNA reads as TGCGCCAGCAGCTTGGACGCACCCGGGGAGCTGTTTTTT. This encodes CASSLDAPGELFF.